The rows below give T cell receptor beta chains drawn from one sample of a study of identical twins. TCRdb used MiXCR to reprocess the 5' RACE reads, holding one entry per CDR3 protein. The sample records about 220,000 distinct CDR3 sequences, about a tenth being singletons. Sequenced: memory (CD45RO+) T cells sorted from blood. The receptors derive from a woman under 30 in good health. Both conserved end residues are part of each CDR3. Each record gives: clone size, D gene, J gene, V gene, CDR3 protein, CDR3 DNA. D genes are given only for firm matches. Not every row has a clone size; where given, it reads once, few, many or a size class.

few	.	TRBJ1-2	TRBV20-1	CSAYYDGVYYGYTF	TGCAGTGCTTACTACGACGGGGTCTACTATGGCTACACCTTC
few	.	TRBJ1-1	TRBV7-9	CASSPPGTLKNTEAFF	TGTGCCAGCAGCCCCCCAGGAACCCTTAAGAACACTGAAGCTTTCTTT
.	TRBD2	TRBJ2-3	TRBV2	CASRGLAGDPDTQYF	TGTGCCAGCAGGGGACTAGCGGGAGATCCAGATACGCAGTATTTT
.	.	TRBJ1-2	TRBV4-3	CASSQGNGRDYGYTF	TGCGCCAGCAGCCAAGGAAACGGCAGGGACTATGGCTACACCTTC
many	.	TRBJ1-1	TRBV29-1	CSVFGDFSNTEAFF	TGCAGCGTCTTTGGAGACTTCTCGAACACTGAAGCTTTCTTT
few	TRBD2	TRBJ2-7	TRBV28	CASSWTSRSYEQYF	TGTGCCAGCAGTTGGACTAGCCGTAGCTACGAGCAGTACTTC
.	.	TRBJ2-5	TRBV7-2	CASSFRKETQYF	TGTGCCAGCAGCTTTAGGAAAGAGACCCAGTACTTC
few	.	TRBJ1-3	TRBV6-5	CASYSGNTIYF	TGTGCCAGCTACTCTGGAAACACCATATATTTT
.	.	TRBJ2-1	TRBV3-1	CASSQGATEQFF	TGTGCCAGCAGCCAAGGGGCGACCGAGCAGTTCTTC
few	TRBD2	TRBJ2-3	TRBV6-1	CASSLHSSGGLTDTQYF	TGTGCCAGCAGTCTCCACTCTAGCGGGGGGTTAACAGATACGCAGTATTTT
.	TRBD1	TRBJ1-1	TRBV5-1	CASTEGTGTEAFF	TGCGCCAGCACAGAAGGGACAGGAACTGAAGCTTTCTTT
few	TRBD2	TRBJ2-5	TRBV20-1	CSARLGLAGGTQYF	TGCAGTGCTAGACTTGGGCTAGCGGGGGGGACCCAGTACTTC
.	.	TRBJ2-1	TRBV24-1	CATSDPGTHNEQFF	TGTGCCACCAGTGATCCCGGGACCCACAATGAGCAGTTCTTC
many	.	TRBJ2-5	TRBV15	CATSRDKSVEETQYF	TGTGCCACCAGCAGAGATAAGTCAGTAGAAGAGACCCAGTACTTC
many	.	TRBJ2-2	TRBV11-2	CASSSGQINTGELFF	TGTGCCAGCAGCTCCGGACAGATAAACACCGGGGAGCTGTTTTTT
.	TRBD2	TRBJ2-5	TRBV15	CATSRDLGLAGVETQYF	TGTGCCACCAGCAGAGATCTGGGACTAGCGGGAGTGGAGACCCAGTACTTC
.	.	TRBJ2-1	TRBV20-1	CSASRHTRDNEQFF	TGCAGTGCTAGCCGCCACACCCGGGACAATGAGCAGTTCTTC
few	.	TRBJ1-1	TRBV12-3/TRBV12-4	CATLPGNTEAFF	TGTGCCACCTTACCAGGGAACACTGAAGCTTTCTTT
few	.	TRBJ2-5	TRBV7-9	CASSFGQSGETQYF	TGTGCCAGCAGCTTTGGACAGTCTGGCGAGACCCAGTACTTC
.	TRBD2	TRBJ2-1	TRBV11-3	CASSLDGPAGSYNEQFF	TGTGCCAGCAGCTTAGATGGGCCAGCGGGGTCTTACAATGAGCAGTTCTTC
few	.	TRBJ2-7	TRBV6-2/TRBV6-3	CAISGRTYEQYF	TGTGCCATCTCCGGTCGGACCTACGAGCAGTACTTC
few	.	TRBJ2-5	TRBV20-1	CSARGQRQETQYF	TGCAGTGCTAGAGGGCAAAGGCAAGAGACCCAGTACTTC
many	.	TRBJ2-1	TRBV6-2/TRBV6-3	CASSWGLSYNEQFF	TGTGCCAGCAGTTGGGGCCTCTCCTACAATGAGCAGTTCTTC
.	TRBD1	TRBJ2-7	TRBV10-3	CAISGDSSYEQYF	TGTGCCATCAGTGGGGACAGTTCCTACGAGCAGTACTTC
.	TRBD1	TRBJ1-5	TRBV30	CAWSSTGGNQPQHF	TGTGCCTGGAGTTCGACAGGGGGCAATCAGCCCCAGCATTTT
few	.	TRBJ1-1	TRBV29-1	CSAGPGWGMNTEAFF	TGCAGCGCCGGTCCAGGGTGGGGAATGAACACTGAAGCTTTCTTT
.	.	TRBJ2-7	TRBV11-2	CASRRSAREMYEQYF	TGTGCCAGCAGGAGGAGTGCCCGGGAGATGTACGAGCAGTACTTC
few	.	TRBJ1-5	TRBV28	CASAREANQPQHF	TGTGCCAGCGCCAGGGAGGCGAATCAGCCCCAGCATTTT
.	.	TRBJ1-5	TRBV12-3/TRBV12-4	CASSLEPYNQPQHF	TGTGCCAGCAGTTTAGAACCCTACAATCAGCCCCAGCATTTT
many	.	TRBJ2-3	TRBV4-1	CASSQVGVDFTDTQYF	TGCGCCAGCAGCCAAGTTGGGGTAGACTTCACAGATACGCAGTATTTT
.	.	TRBJ2-5	TRBV7-2	CASSLIGGETQYF	TGTGCCAGCAGCTTAATCGGGGGCGAGACCCAGTACTTC
few	.	TRBJ1-5	TRBV19	CASSDKTLSQPQHF	TGTGCCAGTTCGGACAAGACTCTTAGTCAGCCCCAGCATTTT
many	.	TRBJ1-6	TRBV3-1	CASSHWSNNSPLHF	TGTGCCAGCAGCCATTGGTCCAATAATTCACCCCTCCACTTT
.	TRBD1	TRBJ2-2	TRBV6-1	CASSDREWSGELFF	TGTGCCTCCTCGGACAGGGAATGGTCCGGGGAGCTGTTTTTT
few	.	TRBJ1-4	TRBV6-5	CASSFGIKGDGTANEKLFF	TGTGCCAGCAGTTTCGGAATTAAGGGTGATGGTACTGCTAATGAAAAACTGTTTTTT
.	.	TRBJ2-3	TRBV7-9	CASSLAAGTGPDTQYF	TGTGCCAGCAGCTTAGCTGCCGGAACGGGACCAGATACGCAGTATTTT
.	TRBD2	TRBJ2-3	TRBV7-9	CASSLEAGSQYF	TGTGCCAGCAGCTTAGAAGCGGGGTCGCAGTATTTT
.	.	TRBJ1-5	TRBV6-2/TRBV6-3	CASNGGSRTQPQHF	TGTGCCAGCAATGGGGGATCAAGGACTCAGCCCCAGCATTTT
few	.	TRBJ1-4	TRBV5-1	CASSLVGRYATNEKLFF	TGCGCCAGCAGCTTGGTTGGCCGCTATGCAACTAATGAAAAACTGTTTTTT
.	.	TRBJ1-5	TRBV29-1	CSVTDDSNQPQHF	TGCAGCGTTACGGACGATAGCAATCAGCCCCAGCATTTT
.	.	TRBJ1-3	TRBV5-6	CASSGLGAGNTIYF	TGTGCCAGCAGCGGATTGGGGGCCGGAAACACCATATATTTT
few	.	TRBJ1-1	TRBV12-3/TRBV12-4	CASTRPQGRSEAFF	TGTGCCAGCACTCGACCTCAGGGGAGGAGTGAAGCTTTCTTT
few	TRBD2	TRBJ2-1	TRBV7-6	CASSLGQRGNEQFF	TGTGCCAGCAGCTTAGGTCAGCGGGGTAATGAGCAGTTCTTC
.	TRBD1	TRBJ2-7	TRBV11-2	CASSAGSGTGGSYEQYF	TGTGCCAGCAGCGCGGGGTCCGGGACAGGGGGATCCTACGAGCAGTACTTC
many	.	TRBJ1-1	TRBV6-5	CASSYVGGEGTEAFF	TGTGCCAGCAGTTACGTGGGGGGCGAAGGAACTGAAGCTTTCTTT
few	.	TRBJ1-1	TRBV20-1	CSAWGLGTEAFF	TGCAGTGCTTGGGGACTGGGAACTGAAGCTTTCTTT
.	TRBD2	TRBJ2-2	TRBV5-1	CASSLGLAAVVGELFF	TGCGCCAGCAGCTTGGGACTAGCGGCCGTTGTTGGGGAGCTGTTTTTT
.	TRBD1	TRBJ2-7	TRBV29-1	CSVEVWGTGYYEQYF	TGCAGCGTTGAAGTGTGGGGGACAGGGTACTACGAGCAGTACTTC
few	.	TRBJ1-4	TRBV7-9	CAYRGRNEKLFF	TGTGCCTACAGAGGGAGGAACGAAAAACTGTTTTTT
many	.	TRBJ2-5	TRBV27	CASSRPGETQYF	TGTGCCAGCAGTCGTCCCGGGGAGACCCAGTACTTC
few	.	TRBJ1-4	TRBV20-1	CSASLSATNEKLFF	TGCAGTGCTAGCCTTTCTGCAACTAATGAAAAACTGTTTTTT
.	.	TRBJ2-2	TRBV5-1	CASSQALEGAGELFF	TGCGCCAGCAGCCAAGCCTTGGAGGGCGCTGGGGAGCTGTTTTTT
.	TRBD2	TRBJ2-1	TRBV6-5	CASSYGAGGRSEQFF	TGTGCCAGCAGTTACGGAGCAGGCGGGAGGAGTGAGCAGTTCTTC
few	TRBD1	TRBJ1-5	TRBV2	CASNTGTAQPQHF	TGTGCCAGCAATACCGGGACAGCTCAGCCCCAGCATTTT
few	.	TRBJ1-1	TRBV7-9	CASSLGQRSSEAFF	TGTGCCAGCAGCTTAGGGCAACGATCTTCCGAAGCTTTCTTT
few	TRBD1	TRBJ2-5	TRBV18	CASSPPGRTGRETQYF	TGTGCCAGCTCACCCCCCGGCCGGACAGGTAGAGAGACCCAGTACTTC